This T cell receptor (beta chain) was captured in a study of blood T cell repertoires in COVID-19. Study-wide context: Samples representing acute and convalescent COVID-19 were sourced from the United States, Italy and Spain. PBMCs, B-cell-depleted T cells, or T cells provided the cDNA or gDNA that made up the material.

Trimming stripped 4 bases from V and 7 bases from J, with 13 bases between. The CDR3 loop spans 12 amino acids. Germline V lookup: CDR1 GTSNPN, CDR2 SVGIG (reference sequence). Libraries were prepared by immunoSEQ multiplex PCR; TCRdb keeps only in-frame clonotypes and omits some of them. The sample contains around 150,000 clones, 87% of which appear only once. The sequenced sample consisted of peripheral blood. The TCR comes from a woman in her sixties or seventies who had recovered from COVID-19. This chain joins TRBV30 and TRBJ2-5; tentatively, D is TRBD2 (7 bases). DNA for the CDR3: TGTGCCTGGAACGCGGGGGCCCGGACCCAGTACTTC. Translated, it gives CAWNAGARTQYF.